One T cell receptor beta chain is described in this entry. Its cognate antigen is unknown. Clinical Activity Scores of at least 3, NOSPECS grades of at least 4 and durations under 3 months characterized ophthalmopathy patients. Clinical symptoms, serum thyroxine and TRAb, thyroid ultrasound and orbital computed tomography together formed the diagnostic basis. These data are taken from a study of T cells in Graves' hyperthyroidism and ophthalmopathy. The study's findings and limits: Appearing also in blood were most of the thyroid clonotypes expanded above 0.001. In validation, the model predicted ophthalmopathy. These predictions came a median around 5.9 months before onset.

The germline V gene has CDR1 SGHDT and CDR2 YYEEEE. J lost 0 bases, V lost 0 bases, and 3 bases had no gene match. This CDR3 has 16 amino acids. Amplification targeted TCR beta CDR3 regions from RNA transcripts. The HTBI primer set was used in a first-round RT-PCR of the TCR CDR3. TCRdb ran MiXCR on the multiplex PCR reads and lists one entry per CDR3 protein. In the table there are 200,000 to 250,000 distinct CDR3 sequences, about a sixth of which are singletons. This clonotype was sampled from a woman between 18 and 29 years old with Graves' ophthalmopathy. This rearrangement joins TRBV5-6 to TRBJ2-1, with TRBD2 matching 7 bases. The sequenced material came from blood. CDR3 in DNA: TGTGCCAGCAGCTTGGCGGGCGGGGGCTCCTACAATGAGCAGTTCTTC. Translated, it gives CASSLAGGGSYNEQFF.